The present entry profiles one T cell receptor (beta chain) with its context. The target of this receptor is not known. Per-nucleotide qualities are absent, and no much larger clonotype sits a single base away. V is cut back by 5 bases and J by 8 bases, with 15 bases in the junction unmatched. Sequences MNHEY (CDR1) and SMNVEV (CDR2) are obtained from the germline V gene (reference sequence). The CDR3 spans 18 residues, from the cysteine through the phenylalanine. Solely the CDR3 DNA is kept, with 54 bases framed from the first base. TCRbeta CDR3 regions were amplified from genomic DNA by means of the immunoSEQ Assay, a bias-controlled multiplex PCR. Per the original workflow: The number of nucleated cells in each sample was estimated from the amplification of reference gene primers within the assay. To quantify the absolute abundance of each unique TCRbeta CDR3 rearrangement, sequence reads were collapsed and filtered. For each sample, productive Simpson clonality was calculated as the square root of Simpson's diversity index across productive rearrangements. TCRdb provides this immuneACCESS table in a form limited to in-frame rearrangements. Some clones are lacking; in checked studies, under half of them reflect an unresolved V gene, and why the rest are absent is not known. That table gives V, J and clone size, and the DNA gave D and trimming. The sample includes 250,000 or so clones, with approximately 90% observed a single time. Of the sample, 6% to 6.5% falls within the top ten clones.

In Seattle, one collaborating source enrolled patients while the infection was active and tracked those patients longitudinally over the course of disease. Collaborating institutions collected whole blood in K2EDTA tubes following their own protocols. Collaborator samples were shipped for TCRbeta analysis as frozen whole blood, isolated PBMCs, or DNA extracted from either sample type. The data derive from a study of blood T cell repertoires in COVID-19 (dated by TCRdb to about 2020). A note on the overall study: The collaborator samples originated in the United States, Italy and Spain and spanned the acute and convalescent phases of COVID-19. The dataset comprised deeply sampled blood TCRbeta repertoires from subjects exposed to, actively infected with, or recovered from COVID-19. The sample metadata nearly always contained a de-identified subject ID, COVID-19 status, age in years and sex. The samples were drawn from two sources: the first 160 participants of the ongoing ImmuneRACE study, and approximately 1,300 subjects contributed by 6 global collaborators. The repertoires were released in a freely available public database meant as a resource for research on the immune response to SARS-CoV-2. The prospective study material was composed of cDNA or gDNA derived from T cells, B-cell-depleted T cells, or PBMCs. Where available, HLA class I and class II types were obtained from metadata supplied by the sample provider rather than from assay-based typing. Overall study results and their limits: The amount of clinical and demographic metadata varied by source and participant and was provided uncurated.

This TCR was recovered from a woman under 40 with COVID-19, enrolled during active disease. The chain couples TRBV27 to TRBJ2-2, with 12 central nucleotides matching TRBD2. The sequenced sample consisted of peripheral blood. The DNA reads TGTGCCAGCAGTACCCGGCTAGCGGGAGGGCGGTTGAAAGGGGAGCTGTTTTTT. Its translation reads: CASSTRLAGGRLKGELFF.